One and the same sample provided the 21 T cell receptor beta chains below, sequenced in a study of human T cells and chemical hapten exposure. Time point indicated: patch test 3, about 24 weeks after DPC sensitization. The sample's treatment: therapeutic diphenylcyclopropenone sensitization with weekly scalp DPC. TCRdb re-analysed the RACE reads in MiXCR, keeping a single row per CDR3 protein. The table lists 180,000 or so distinct CDR3 sequences, about 25% of them singletons. This material consisted of whole blood, taken in connection with sensitization to the hapten diphenylcyclopropenone (DPC). The receptors stem from a woman between 40 and 50 years old with alopecia areata. Some clones in this sample may be carry-over from other donors' samples.

The table lists this clonotype with many counts. This sequence joins TRBV6-2 or TRBV6-3 and TRBJ1-5, with TRBD1 matching 7 bases. In germline, CDR1 is MNHEY, CDR2 SVGEGT. This CDR3 is 15 amino acids long. Trimming removed 4 bases from V and 4 bases from J; junction bases left unmatched: 7. The CDR3 region is CASSSRTGINQPQHF. The DNA for the CDR3 is TGTGCCAGCAGTTCTCGGACAGGAATTAATCAGCCCCAGCATTTT.

CDR3 amino acids: CASSSGTQNEKLFF. CDR3 in DNA: TGTGCCAGCAGTTCCGGGACACAGAATGAAAAACTGTTTTTT. The rearrangement joins TRBV12-3 or TRBV12-4 to TRBJ1-4; perhaps TRBD1 as D (6 bases). V lost 4 bases, J lost 5 bases, and 11 bases lay in between. This CDR3 comprises 14 residues.

Only a few counts were recorded for this clonotype. The rearrangement joins TRBV6-5 to TRBJ2-3; maybe TRBD2 (6 bases). V was pared by 0 bases and J by 6 bases, with 16 bases between. CDR1 is MNHEY, CDR2 SVGAGI, per germline. The CDR3 covers 16 residues. The CDR3 nucleotides read TGTGCCAGCAGTTACTCGCAAGGAGGGTCTCTTGATACGCAGTATTTT. This translates into CASSYSQGGSLDTQYF.

This clonotype turned up a few times. The CDR3 sequence: CASSLVPSHGSPLHF. The CDR3 DNA follows: TGTGCCAGCAGCTTGGTTCCCAGCCACGGCTCACCCCTCCACTTT. The rearrangement uses TRBV5-5 and TRBJ1-6, with no clear D. Germline V CDR1 and CDR2: SGHKS, YYEKEE (reference sequence). Between the trimmed V and J ends, which lost 0 bases and 10 bases, there was a span of 14 bases. The CDR3 is made up of 15 amino acids.

This clonotype was counted only a few times. V gene TRBV12-3 or TRBV12-4 combines with J gene TRBJ2-2; 7 bases fit TRBD1. The CDR3 sequence is 13 residues long. Losses at the gene ends were 6 bases for V and 5 bases for J; bases not matched to a gene: 3. For the CDR3, the DNA is TGTGCCAGCAGCTCCAGGGGGACCGGGGAGCTGTTTTTT. The encoded protein is CASSSRGTGELFF.

The sample holds a few counts of this clonotype. The chain is built from TRBV20-1 and TRBJ2-3; D unresolved. The V gene's germline CDR1 is DFQATT and CDR2 SNEGSKA (reference sequence). The CDR3 sequence is 11 residues long. Trimming shortened V by 6 bases and J by 6 bases, and 10 bases separated the two germline ends. In nucleotides, the CDR3 is TGCAGTGCCGGCCCCCGGGATACGCAGTATTTT. It codes for CSAGPRDTQYF.

This clonotype occurred many times. The rearrangement uses TRBV7-2 and TRBJ1-2; D is ambiguous. V lost 1 base and J 0 bases, leaving 9 bases between the germline ends. The CDR3 runs to 15 residues. Germline values: CDR1 SGHTA, CDR2 FQGNSA. CDR3 sequence reads: CASSLGLGTNYGYTF. The CDR3 DNA reads as TGTGCCAGCAGCTTAGGGTTAGGCACTAACTATGGCTACACCTTC.

This clonotype was counted between two and nine times. The gene calls are TRBV5-1 and TRBJ1-4, with 11 positions matching TRBD1. The CDR3 spans 15 residues. V was pared by 3 bases and J by 8 bases, with 6 bases of the junction left unmatched. Per germline, CDR1 SGHRS and CDR2 YFSETQ. The CDR3 nucleotides read TGCGCCAGCAGCTCCGGGACAGGGGGAGTGGAAAAACTGTTTTTT. Translating it yields CASSSGTGGVEKLFF. The variable domain in full, with the rest retrieved from reference TRBV5-1 and TRBJ1-4, is KAGVTQTPRYLIKTRGQQVTLSCSPISGHRSVSWYQQTPGQGLQFLFEYFSETQRNKGNFPGRFSGRQFSNSRSEMNVSTLELGDSALYLCASSSGTGGVEKLFFGSGTQLSVL.

This chain joins TRBV20-1 and TRBJ2-1; D possibly corresponds to TRBD2 (5 bases). The CDR3 length is 14 residues. Germline CDR1 reads DFQATT; CDR2 reads SNEGSKA (reference sequence). The CDR3 nucleotides are TGCAGCGCGGGCGGGTCGGCGGGCTACAATGAGCAGTTCTTC. Translation: CSAGGSAGYNEQFF.

The chain is built from TRBV20-1 and TRBJ2-5; 8 nucleotides agree with TRBD2. CDR3 length: 15 residues. J was trimmed by 2 bases and V by 1 base; bases with no gene match: 6. The germline V gene has CDR1 DFQATT and CDR2 SNEGSKA (reference sequence). CDR3 bases: TGCAGTGCTAGAGGCCAGCGGGAGCCTCAAGAGACCCAGTACTTC. This sequence encodes CSARGQREPQETQYF.

Of note for this clonotype: This may be a read error, as it is one base from a much larger clone. V usage is TRBV7-2 and J usage is TRBJ2-2, with TRBD2 matching 12 bases. V gave up 8 bases and J gave up 5 bases; unmatched junction bases: 9. The V gene's germline CDR1 is SGHTA and CDR2 FQGNSA. The CDR3 is 16 amino acids. CDR3 in DNA: TGTGCCAGCGGGCCTTGGGGGACTAGCGGGACCGGGGAGCTGTTTTTT. It yields the protein CASGPWGTSGTGELFF. The whole variable domain, filled in from reference TRBV7-2 and TRBJ2-2, reads GAGVSQSPSNKVTEKGKDVELRCDPISGHTALYWYRQSLGQGLEFLIYFQGNSAPDKSGLPSDRFSAERTGGSVSTLTIQRTQQEDSAVYLCASGPWGTSGTGELFFGEGSRLTVL.

The rearrangement links TRBV7-2 to TRBJ1-1; 9 bases are shared with TRBD1. The CDR3 has 14 amino acids. V shed 6 bases, J shed 4 bases, and the junction held 6 bases outside the gene matches. The germline V gene encodes CDR1 SGHTA and CDR2 FQGNSA. The CDR3 is CASRYRDRATEAFF. The CDR3 DNA reads TGTGCCAGCAGATACCGGGACAGGGCCACTGAAGCTTTCTTT.

The V gene is TRBV11-2, the J gene TRBJ2-1, with TRBD2 matching over 8 bases. J gave up 6 bases and V 5 bases, and 6 bases lay outside the gene matches. Germline CDR1 reads SGHAT; CDR2 reads FQNNGV. The CDR3 extends over 14 amino acids. Written as DNA, the CDR3 is TGTGCCAGCAGCCGGGAGGGCCTGGGCAATGAGCAGTTCTTC. It is translated as CASSREGLGNEQFF.

This clonotype was observed at least ten times. The rearrangement joins TRBV29-1 to TRBJ2-7; 8 bases are a match to TRBD2. CDR3 length: 14 amino acids. Germline trimming cut 3 bases from V and 3 bases from J; bases unmatched to any gene: 7. Germline lookup yields CDR1 SQVTM and CDR2 ANQGSEA. The CDR3 spells CSVDLAGPLYEQYF. The CDR3 DNA sequence: TGCAGCGTTGACTTAGCGGGACCCCTCTACGAGCAGTACTTC.

This rearrangement joins TRBV6-5 to TRBJ2-1; 9 bases are shared with TRBD1. Trimming cost V 4 bases and J 8 bases; bases outside gene matches: 9. The CDR3 runs to 15 residues. CDR1 and CDR2 from the germline V gene are MNHEY and SVGAGI. For the CDR3, the DNA is TGTGCCAGCAGTTCTTTGGGGACAGGGAATGATGAGCAGTTCTTC. Protein sequence: CASSSLGTGNDEQFF.

The V call is TRBV7-2, the J call TRBJ2-7; no reliable D call. Trimming left V 5 bases short and J 4 bases short, with 18 bases between. This CDR3 is 15 amino acids long. Germline-derived CDR1 and CDR2 are SGHTA and FQGNSA. The CDR3 DNA is TGTGCCAGCAGCCACCCCCTACGACTTTCGTACGAGCAGTACTTC. The encoded protein is CASSHPLRLSYEQYF. Variable domain in full (rest from reference TRBV7-2 and TRBJ2-7): GAGVSQSPSNKVTEKGKDVELRCDPISGHTALYWYRQSLGQGLEFLIYFQGNSAPDKSGLPSDRFSAERTGGSVSTLTIQRTQQEDSAVYLCASSHPLRLSYEQYFGPGTRLTVT.

The chain employs TRBV7-9 and TRBJ2-7; 8 nucleotides line up with TRBD2. Losses at the gene ends were 3 bases for V and 2 bases for J; bases not matched to a gene: 9. Germline CDR1 reads SEHNR; CDR2 reads FQNEAQ (reference sequence). This CDR3 region has 16 residues. CDR3 DNA sequence: TGTGCCAGCAGCTTCGAGGGACTAGTTGAACCCTACGAGCAGTACTTC. Residues: CASSFEGLVEPYEQYF.

CDR3 in DNA: TGTGCCAGCAGTTTATACGGGCAGGGGAGGGGGCTGTTTTTT. Translated: CASSLYGQGRGLFF. The V call is TRBV27, the J call TRBJ2-2, with D possibly TRBD2 on 7 matching bases. Trimming took off 1 base at V and 13 bases at J, with 16 bases between the two ends. Germline V gene data show CDR1 as MNHEY and CDR2 as SMNVEV (reference sequence). This CDR3 is built from 14 residues.

This clonotype occurred a few times. This chain's CDR3 is CASSQVVTSIPEQFF. The CDR3 region has the DNA TGCGCCAGCAGCCAAGTGGTCACTAGCATACCTGAGCAGTTCTTC. The V and J genes are TRBV4-3 and TRBJ2-1; TRBD2 might be the D (6 bases). The ends were cut back, 1 base at V and 9 bases at J, with 16 bases in the middle. Germline lookup yields CDR1 LGHNA and CDR2 YSLEER. The CDR3 sequence is 15 residues long.

This clonotype was recorded a few times. The V call is TRBV29-1, the J call TRBJ1-5; D ambiguous. V was clipped by 4 bases and J by 7 bases, with 14 bases between them. Germline CDR1 SQVTM, CDR2 ANQGSEA. This CDR3 is built from 13 residues. The CDR3 nucleotides are TGCAGCGTTGGAGAGGATGGTGGACAGCCCCAGCATTTT. Translated: CSVGEDGGQPQHF.

This clonotype was counted only a few times. The chain links TRBV9 to TRBJ2-1; D gene ambiguous. This CDR3 is built from 16 residues. V was shortened by 0 bases and J by 1 base, with 11 bases between the two germline ends. Per the germline V gene, CDR1 is SGDLS and CDR2 is YYNGEE. CDR3 coding DNA: TGTGCCAGCAGCGTAGACGTGCGTCGGTCCTACAATGAGCAGTTCTTC. Amino acids: CASSVDVRRSYNEQFF.